The clone carrying this TCR beta chain was seen at least ten times. As yet, its antigen is unknown. TCRdb reprocessed the reads with MiXCR, giving one entry per CDR3 protein. This table has 200,000 or so distinct CDR3 sequences, about 21% appearing once. This sample was taken from a study of T cell repertoires in cytomegalovirus infection. Overall study context: Signatures in public TCR beta sequences pointed to both CMV infection and matching HLA type.

V lost 0 bases and J lost 5; bases outside the gene matches: 7. Looked up from germline, CDR1 is SGHVS and CDR2 is FQNEAQ. This CDR3 is 16 amino acids long. Regarding the study as a whole: Frequencies of public TCR beta families were cumulated, and this identified carriers of CMV plus the relevant HLA. The response measured ex vivo was dominated by TCR beta clonotypes (HLA-C-restricted and CMV-specific).

This TCR was sampled from a human donor in good health (CMV status not recorded). Some clones in this sample may be carry-over from other donors' samples. What was sequenced was PBMCs. The chain uses TRBV7-8 and TRBJ2-5; 9 bases align to TRBD2. As DNA, the CDR3 is TGTGCCAGCAGCTTAGCAAATAGCGGGAGAAGTGAGACCCAGTACTTC. The encoded protein is CASSLANSGRSETQYF.